Following are 17 T cell receptor beta chains from one sample sequenced in a study of glioma-infiltrating T cells after dendritic cell vaccination. Sequencing was performed with immunoSEQ multiplex PCR; in TCRdb, only in-frame clones are kept and a portion is missing. The repertoire includes about 92,000 clones, under 90% of them detected once, and approximately 14% sits in the top ten. The sequenced sample was blood, obtained before dendritic cell vaccination. These receptors all stem from a human donor with glioblastoma.

The chain's CDR3 is CASSWTGETYEQYF. CDR3 DNA sequence: TGTGCCAGCAGCTGGACAGGGGAAACCTACGAGCAGTACTTC. V gene TRBV5-4 combines with J gene TRBJ2-7; TRBD1 matches at 9 bases. This CDR3 spans 14 amino acids. V dropped 3 bases and J dropped 2; count of bases not matched to a gene: 3. The germline V gene has CDR1 SGHNT and CDR2 YYREEE (reference sequence).

The chain couples TRBV19 to TRBJ2-2; D ambiguous. V lost 3 bases and J lost 6, with 11 bases in between. Germline lookup yields CDR1 LNHDA and CDR2 SQIVND (reference sequence). CDR3 size: 14 residues. CDR3 in amino acids: CASSIVVPAGELFF. The CDR3 nucleotides read TGTGCCAGTAGTATTGTAGTCCCCGCCGGGGAGCTGTTTTTT.

This clone was recorded once. The V and J genes are TRBV27 and TRBJ2-7, with D perhaps TRBD2 (6 bases). The V end lost 6 bases, the J end lost 3 bases, and 24 bases lay between the germline ends. CDR1 is MNHEY and CDR2 is SMNVEV in the germline V gene (reference sequence). The length of the CDR3 is 17 residues. Here the CDR3 DNA reads TGTGCCAGCAGCCTTTCCTCCTCTAGCGTGGAGGGCTACGAGCAGTACTTC. Amino acids: CASSLSSSSVEGYEQYF.

V gene TRBV28 combines with J gene TRBJ2-7; a weak D match, TRBD2 (6 bases). The V end lost 8 bases, the J end lost 7 bases, and 15 bases lay between the germline ends. CDR1 is MDHEN, CDR2 SYDVKM, per germline. The CDR3 consists of 12 residues. The CDR3 nucleotides read TGTGCCAGCCGGGAGTCGGGGCTTGAGCAGTACTTC. Translation gives CASRESGLEQYF. Full variable domain (rest looked up from reference TRBV28 and TRBJ2-7): DVKVTQSSRYLVKRTGEKVFLECVQDMDHENMFWYRQDPGLGLRLIYFSYDVKMKEKGDIPEGYSVSREKKERFSLILESASTNQTSMYLCASRESGLEQYFGPGTRLTVT.

This clone was detected only once. The chain carries TRBV2 and TRBJ1-5, with 11 bases matching TRBD1. Germline CDR1 reads SNHLY; CDR2 reads FYNNEI. The J segment lost 6 bases and the V segment lost 4 bases, leaving 5 bases of the junction unmatched. This CDR3 is 15 amino acids long. The chain's CDR3 is CASSVDRGRAQPQHF. As DNA, the CDR3 is TGTGCCAGCAGTGTGGACAGGGGGCGCGCTCAGCCCCAGCATTTT. Variable domain in full (rest from reference TRBV2 and TRBJ1-5): EPEVTQTPSHQVTQMGQEVILRCVPISNHLYFYWYRQILGQKVEFLVSFYNNEISEKSEIFDDQFSVERPDGSNFTLKIRSTKLEDSAMYFCASSVDRGRAQPQHFGDGTRLSIL.

This clone was observed a handful of times. This chain links TRBV19 with TRBJ2-7, with D perhaps matching TRBD1 (6 bases). The germline V gene has CDR1 LNHDA and CDR2 SQIVND (reference sequence). Trimming took off 3 bases at V and 3 bases at J, with 15 bases between the two ends. This CDR3 has 15 amino acids. Here the CDR3 reads CASSIPGRGVYEQYF. In DNA form, the CDR3 reads TGTGCCAGTAGTATCCCAGGCAGGGGTGTCTACGAGCAGTACTTC.

The chain uses TRBV30 and TRBJ2-1; 8 positions match TRBD2. Losses at the gene ends were 0 bases for V and 7 bases for J; bases not matched to a gene: 14. This CDR3 is 17 amino acids long. Germline lookup yields CDR1 GTSNPN and CDR2 SVGIG (reference sequence). CDR3 sequence (DNA): TGTGCCTGGAGTGTCGGAAAAACTAGCGGTGGAGAAAATGAGCAGTTCTTC. Its protein product is CAWSVGKTSGGENEQFF.

V and J are TRBV28 and TRBJ1-1, with D possibly being TRBD1 (5 bases). V lost 8 bases, J lost 5 bases, and 6 bases lay in between. Germline V gene data show CDR1 as MDHEN and CDR2 as SYDVKM. The CDR3 consists of 10 residues. CDR3 DNA sequence: TGTGCCAGCCGGGGGACTGAAGCTTTCTTT. Translating gives CASRGTEAFF. Full variable domain (missing parts from reference TRBV28 and TRBJ1-1): DVKVTQSSRYLVKRTGEKVFLECVQDMDHENMFWYRQDPGLGLRLIYFSYDVKMKEKGDIPEGYSVSREKKERFSLILESASTNQTSMYLCASRGTEAFFGQGTRLTVV.

The V call is TRBV6-4, the J call TRBJ2-7; D is unclear. The germline CDR1 and CDR2 sequences are MRHNA and SNTAGT. There are 11 residues in the CDR3. V gave up 6 bases and J gave up 5 bases, with 8 bases separating them. CDR3 nucleotides: TGTGCCAGCAGGACTTCTCACGAGCAGTACTTC. Its translation is CASRTSHEQYF.

This chain joins TRBV11-2 and TRBJ2-7, with TRBD1 identical over 8 bases. Germline loops: CDR1 SGHAT, CDR2 FQNNGV. The CDR3 spans 15 residues. Losses at the gene ends were 1 base for V and 3 bases for J; bases not matched to a gene: 5. This CDR3 is CASSLGQGFRYEQYF. For the CDR3, the DNA is TGTGCCAGCAGCTTAGGACAGGGGTTTCGCTACGAGCAGTACTTC. The variable domain in full, with the rest retrieved from reference TRBV11-2 and TRBJ2-7, is EAGVAQSPRYKIIEKRQSVAFWCNPISGHATLYWYQQILGQGPKLLIQFQNNGVVDDSQLPKDRFSAERLKGVDSTLKIQPAKLEDSAVYLCASSLGQGFRYEQYFGPGTRLTVT.

This chain uses TRBV4-3 with TRBJ1-5, with TRBD1 identical over 9 bases. Germline assignment: CDR1 LGHNA and CDR2 YSLEER. The CDR3 length is 19 residues. Trimming took 0 bases from V and 0 from J; bases not matched to a gene: 9. The DNA of the CDR3 is TGCGCCAGCAGCCAAGAAACCTGGGACAGGGAAAATAGCAATCAGCCCCAGCATTTT. Translation gives CASSQETWDRENSNQPQHF.

This clone was picked up one time. V gene TRBV6-5 combines with J gene TRBJ1-2; 9 bases match TRBD1. V trimming: 6 bases; J trimming: 4 bases; junction bases outside the gene matches: 9. CDR3 length: 15 amino acids. The germline V gene has CDR1 MNHEY and CDR2 SVGAGI. The CDR3 DNA is TGTGCCAGCAGCCGACAGGGGGGAAAGGGCTATGGCTACACCTTC. Protein: CASSRQGGKGYGYTF.

This clone was seen a handful of times. V and J are TRBV7-9 and TRBJ1-3; TRBD1 is a possible D gene (5 bases). The V end was cut by 8 bases, the J end by 4 bases, with 9 bases between. The CDR3 extends over 12 amino acids. Germline values: CDR1 SEHNR, CDR2 FQNEAQ (reference sequence). CDR3: CASAGGGNTIYF. The CDR3 DNA is TGTGCCAGCGCCGGGGGGGGAAACACCATATATTTT.

The V and J genes are TRBV9 and TRBJ2-1; 9 nucleotides agree with TRBD2. The V segment lost 0 bases and the J segment 6 bases; nucleotides outside the gene matches: 4. This CDR3 has 15 amino acids. Looked up from germline, CDR1 is SGDLS and CDR2 is YYNGEE. CDR3 protein: CASSVGAGGGNEQFF. Written as DNA, the CDR3 is TGTGCCAGCAGCGTAGGAGCGGGAGGTGGCAATGAGCAGTTCTTC.

This clone has just one count. The rearrangement links TRBV6-5 to TRBJ2-4; tentatively, D is TRBD1 (6 bases). This CDR3 has 15 amino acids. Trimming removed 7 bases from V and 9 bases from J, with 22 bases in between. Per the germline V gene, CDR1 is MNHEY and CDR2 is SVGAGI. The CDR3 sequence is CASNSQGFEGGIQYF. CDR3 DNA sequence: TGTGCCAGCAACTCACAGGGATTTGAGGGCGGCATTCAGTACTTC.

V is TRBV27 and J is TRBJ1-1; 8 positions match TRBD1. CDR3 length equals 14 residues. J lost 4 bases, V lost 3 bases, and 4 bases had no gene match. Germline CDR1 is MNHEY and CDR2 is SMNVEV (reference sequence). The CDR3: CASSFGQGGTEAFF. The CDR3 bases are TGTGCCAGCAGTTTCGGACAGGGAGGCACTGAAGCTTTCTTT.

The chain is built from TRBV9 and TRBJ1-4; possible D gene TRBD1, 5 bases. CDR1 and CDR2 from the germline V gene are SGDLS and YYNGEE. The CDR3 totals 18 residues. V was shortened by 4 bases and J by 1 base, with 20 bases between the two germline ends. This CDR3 is CASSPRSAGERTNEKLFF. In nucleotides, the CDR3 is TGTGCCAGCAGCCCTCGAAGTGCGGGGGAGAGAACTAATGAAAAACTGTTTTTT.